This T cell receptor (beta chain) originates from a study of beta chain features in type 1 diabetes. Background on the study: Taken together, all samples contributed more than 90,000,000 examined sorted cells.

Reverse transcribing all isolated RNA meant expressed TCRB transcripts were sequenced. Some clones are missing from TCRdb's copy, which holds only in-frame ones; the method was immunoSEQ multiplex PCR. The table shows about 160,000 clones, with 7% to 10% occurring only once. The CDR3 is 14 amino acids. V lost 1 base to trimming and J lost 2 bases, with 9 bases between them. CDR1 is LNHNV and CDR2 is YYDKDF in the germline V gene (reference sequence). The chain joins TRBV15 to TRBJ2-7, with D uncertain. Input material: central memory CD4+ T cells from blood. The TCR sequence derives from a woman in her late teens or twenties in good health. The CDR3 sequence is CATSRGQGAYEQYF. For the CDR3, the DNA is TGTGCCACCAGCAGAGGACAAGGTGCCTACGAGCAGTACTTC.